This TCR beta chain originates from a study of cytomegalovirus exposure and HLA in healthy donors (dated by TCRdb to 2016 to 2017). As for the study more broadly: An earlier analysis of fewer than 750 of the donors reported under 300 Gb of sequence data and 117 million unique TCR beta sequences obtained from around 180 million T cells. An early release covering just under 650 HLA-typed donors comprised about 300 gigabases of sequencing data and roughly 85 million unique TCR sequences. Among the roughly 400 genotyped donors, around 81% belonged to the genetic ancestry cluster associated with self-reported Caucasian donors. The study aimed to test whether cataloging public T cell receptors could reveal signatures of past pathogen exposure. Using immunosequencing, the study profiled T cell repertoires from around 670 subjects and related those repertoires to cytomegalovirus serostatus. A separate validation cohort of approximately 130 different subjects was used in addition to the roughly 700-subject first cohort. The study combined high-throughput TCR immunosequencing, statistical association of individual TCRs with disease status, and machine learning to predict cytomegalovirus infection status. To study patterns of TCR occurrence, a later analysis re-analyzed previously published TCR beta repertoires from 500 to 850 donors and added high-resolution HLA genotyping. Rather than using new phenotypic data, the later analysis identified candidate immune exposures from TCR beta sequences and from how often those sequences occurred across donors. An earlier analysis of around 540 of the donors applied high-throughput TCR beta sequencing to assess whether each TCR beta V gene segment acted as functional or pseudogenic. Donor age, sex, ethnicity and CMV serostatus were compiled alongside the repertoire data. Genome-wide SNP genotypes for about 55% of the roughly 670 donors were used in a later genetic analysis, which treated that subset as a discovery cohort. Every discovery cohort repertoire had been produced on one sequencing platform. HLA typing covered class I and class II loci at four-digit resolution. Typing coverage differed by locus: A, B, C, DRB1 and DQB1 were typed in about 620-640 donors, DQA1 in roughly 500, DPA1 in some 610, and DPB1 in around 440. Because of strong linkage in the cohort, five DR-DQ haplotypes were treated as single units for association and clustering. Among some 410 genotyped donors of the cohort, an average of about 220,000 unique TCR beta nucleotide sequences was sequenced per donor, of which roughly 17% were non-productive. The full study reports these points: Most CMV-associated TCR beta chains appeared to be HLA-restricted in a later analysis, and the HLA associations seemed to be driven largely by CMV exposure. Because some donors lacked HLA typing at each locus, the association tests relied only on the typed subset. Only TCR beta chains were sequenced in this cohort, and the absence of alpha or paired-chain data limited detectable features. The presence/absence analyses assumed that sequencing depth was roughly uniform across donors, and that assumption may not be true. A later genetic analysis associated a missense DCLRE1C variant with V-gene and J-gene trimming of TCR beta chains, and an independent cohort replicated the association. A few of the identified cytomegalovirus-associated TCR beta chains were confirmed in vitro to be specific for cytomegalovirus antigens. In a later analysis, some 17,000 TCR beta sequences were associated with specific HLA alleles at a false discovery rate of 0.05. A further reported finding was that TCR beta sequences accurately predicted the HLA-A and HLA-B alleles for most subjects in the first cohort. The study listed 164 TCR beta chains as associated with cytomegalovirus. Linkage disequilibrium might explain the correlated functional status among segregating V segments, but an unknown experimental factor could not be ruled out. According to a later genetic analysis, donors in an Asian-associated ancestry cluster had fewer N-insertions in productive TCRs than the approximately 630-donor mean. A group of highly shared sequence variants was considered likely to be a technical artifact of the sequencing pipeline. Because counts were too low, 15 to 20 rarely observed V segments, including chromosome 9 orphons, were excluded from the earlier analysis of about 500 of the donors. In both the original and validation cohorts, the classifier was reported to diagnose cytomegalovirus status with high specificity and sensitivity. In a later analysis, the rate of TCR association differed among HLA loci, with DRB1 alleles having the most associated TCRs and HLA-C alleles having the fewest. Immune exposure information for the cohort was limited to CMV serostatus. Most TCR sequences were observed very rarely across donors, whereas some public TCRs were present in many individuals. According to a later analysis, parvovirus B19, influenza, CMV and Epstein-Barr virus appeared linked to several top co-occurrence clusters. When HLA alleles, especially DR and DQ, strongly co-occurred, TCR associations were difficult to assign to individual alleles. A later analysis found that HLA-associated TCR beta chains were more clonally expanded and had lower generation probabilities than equally common non-associated chains. According to the authors, the approach could potentially be generalized to other disease states and immunological phenotypes. In an earlier analysis of approximately 590 of the donors, most TCR beta V segments appeared in productive rearrangements about 87% or about 30% of the time, broadly matching IMGT annotations.

The table lists this clone with a few counts. It has no known antigen specificity. No much larger clone exists at a distance of one base, and base qualities are not known. The library was built by means of the immunoSEQ multiplex PCR assay. A mixture of 60 forward primers for TCR Vbeta segments and 13 reverse primers for TCR Jbeta segments was used in the multiplex PCR. The CDR3 region of rearranged TCR beta genes was amplified from genomic DNA by a multiplex PCR assay. Amplified TCR beta libraries were sequenced as 87-base-pair reads on the Illumina HiSeq System. In the authors' own workflow: A later analysis tallied tens of millions of unique TCR beta chains across the 666 repertoires, and some 10 million of those chains were shared by two or more donors. To remove PCR and sequencing errors, raw reads were error-corrected and collapsed into unique sequences using a nearest-neighbor algorithm that merged closely related sequences. To assign V, D and J gene segments, CDR3 sequences were aligned to IMGT reference sequences. For a sequence to be retained, a match of at least six nucleotides to both a V gene segment and a J gene segment was required. Rearrangements were called productive when the CDR3 lacked stop codons and stayed in frame with V and J; all others were non-productive. CDR3 was defined by IMGT convention, running from the second conserved V-encoded cysteine to the conserved J-encoded phenylalanine. In an earlier analysis of some 550 of the donors, sequences lacking an unambiguous match to a single V gene segment were excluded. In an earlier analysis of 450 to 700 of the donors, V segments were called functional above 56.7% productive rearrangements and were called segregating when the between-donor standard deviation exceeded 5%. A statistical classification framework was built to diagnose cytomegalovirus status from the catalog of TCR beta chain sequences. V and J gene assignment, in a later analysis, came from comparing TCR nucleotide sequences with IMGT/GENE-DB human TR gene sequences. Using the TCRdist pipeline, a later analysis assigned CDR3 sequences along with most-parsimonious VDJ recombination scenarios. In a later analysis, each TCR beta chain was defined by its CDR3 amino acid sequence together with its V-gene family, and reads without a unique V-gene family were excluded. A later analysis removed roughly 590 highly shared, low-generation-probability nucleotide sequences to deal with suspected cross-contamination and a sequencing artifact. In a later analysis, a clonal expansion index for each public chain was calculated from normalized within-repertoire ranks of inferred template counts. In a later analysis, generation probabilities were computed using a VDJ recombination model fitted to out-of-frame rearrangements, and the results were checked against IGoR. In a later analysis, hypergeometric tests were used to score TCR-TCR, TCR-HLA and TCR-CMV co-occurrence, with a repertoire-size bias correction applied to TCR pairs. In a later analysis, false discovery rates were estimated by permuting HLA or CMV assignments 20 times. A later analysis grouped co-occurring TCRs with DBSCAN, adding TCRdist sequence similarity when clustering within HLA-allele-positive subsets. Repertoires with fewer than 30,000 or more than 120,000 public chains, plus five repertoires with anomalous nucleotide sharing, were excluded from co-occurrence clustering. Not all clones reach the TCRdb copy of this immuneACCESS table, which keeps in-frame sequences only. Checked studies attribute under half of the gap to unresolved V genes and leave the rest unexplained. V and J calls and clone size are given by that table; D and trimming were obtained from the DNA. In this sample the table shows about 140,000 clones, roughly 79% of which occur a single time. Approximately 1.4% of the sample comes from the top ten.

The cohort consisted of hundreds of healthy bone marrow donors. All cohort members were sampled while nominally healthy, although unrecorded immune exposures were likely present. The donor tested CMV seronegative and was one of the 352 seronegative cohort members. Each donor provided a peripheral blood sample, and peripheral blood mononuclear cells were used for TCR beta sequencing. Genomic DNA was extracted from the blood cell samples with the Qiagen DNeasy Blood Extraction Kit. The sequencing sample was made of PBMCs. This clonotype was sampled from a woman aged 40 to 50 in good health and CMV-seronegative.

This receptor carries the CDR3 CASKRQGSTDTQYF. The nucleotides are TGTGCCAGCAAGCGACAGGGGAGCACAGATACGCAGTATTTT. Rearrangement joined TRBV7-3 to TRBJ2-3; 8 central nucleotides agree with TRBD1. Trimmed from V: 7 bases; trimmed from J: 0 bases; junction bases lacking a gene match: 3. The CDR1 and CDR2 encoded by the germline V gene are SGHTA and FQGTGA. The CDR3 measures 14 amino acids from cysteine to phenylalanine. The retained sequence is limited to the CDR3, 42 bases, with the frame set at the first base.